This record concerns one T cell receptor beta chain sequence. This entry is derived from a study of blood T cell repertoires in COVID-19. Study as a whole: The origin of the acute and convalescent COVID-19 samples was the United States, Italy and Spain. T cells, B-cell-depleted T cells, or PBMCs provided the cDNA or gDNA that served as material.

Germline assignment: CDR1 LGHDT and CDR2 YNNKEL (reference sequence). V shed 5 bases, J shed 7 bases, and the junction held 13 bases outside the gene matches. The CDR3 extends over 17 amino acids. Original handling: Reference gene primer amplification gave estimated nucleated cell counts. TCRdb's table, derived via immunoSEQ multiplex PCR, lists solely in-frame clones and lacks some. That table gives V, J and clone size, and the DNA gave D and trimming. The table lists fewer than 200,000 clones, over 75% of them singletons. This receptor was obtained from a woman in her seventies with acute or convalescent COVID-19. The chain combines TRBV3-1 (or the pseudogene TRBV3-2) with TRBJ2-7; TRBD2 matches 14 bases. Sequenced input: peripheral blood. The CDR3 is CASSGTSGRFGLSEQYF. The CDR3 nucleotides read TGTGCCAGCAGCGGGACTAGCGGGAGATTCGGGTTAAGTGAGCAGTACTTC.